This T cell receptor (beta chain) was found in a study of blood T cell repertoires in COVID-19. Libraries were prepared by immunoSEQ multiplex PCR; TCRdb keeps only in-frame clonotypes and omits some of them. The sample has 490,000 or so clones, 75% to 90% seen once; the top ten hold 8% to 9.5%. The CDR3 spans 14 residues. Losses at the gene ends were 5 bases for V and 5 bases for J; bases not matched to a gene: 2. The germline V gene has CDR1 LNHDA and CDR2 SQIVND (reference sequence). The sequence came from a woman aged 60-75 years who had recovered from COVID-19. The V and J genes are TRBV19 and TRBJ2-1; 11 nucleotides align to TRBD1. Sequences were obtained from PBMCs or T cells enriched from blood (not recorded which). Written as DNA, the CDR3 is TGTGCCAGTAGTGGGGACAGGGGGAACAATGAGCAGTTCTTC. Its translation: CASSGDRGNNEQFF.